This T cell receptor (beta chain) was sequenced in a study of CD8 T cells in ankylosing spondylitis. Study results and caveats: Significant enrichment of disease-linked clones was reported in matched ankylosing spondylitis synovial fluid. Disease-linked clones proved CD8+ and comparatively uncommon in peripheral blood. Characteristic of ankylosing spondylitis blood, it appeared, was a TCR beta motif comprising roughly 8 highly homologous variants.

Germline CDR1 and CDR2: LGHDT and YNNKEL (reference sequence). The CDR3 length is 16 residues. Between the trimmed V and J ends, which lost 4 bases and 2 bases, there was a span of 15 bases. A note on this clonotype: Its antigen remains unknown.

Quantitative barcoded 5'-RACE was used to prepare TCR beta libraries. One entry per CDR3 protein results from TCRdb running MiXCR on the 5' RACE reads. The table records 340,000 or so distinct CDR3 sequences, roughly 14% of them present only once. Sequenced sample: blood, either unsorted or a sorted T cell fraction (not recorded which). This TCR was sampled from a male donor with ankylosing spondylitis or in good health (not recorded which). The chain combines TRBV3-1 with TRBJ2-1; weak D call: TRBD2 (5 bases). CDR3 in amino acids: CASSPQAGVAYNEQFF. CDR3 bases: TGTGCCAGCAGCCCCCAGGCCGGGGTCGCCTACAATGAGCAGTTCTTC.